A single sample is the source of the 3 T cell receptor beta chains below, sequenced in a study of T cell changes during pregnancy in multiple sclerosis. Profiling relied on immunoSEQ multiplex PCR, and the TCRdb table lists in-frame clones only, not all of them. The table has tens of thousands of clones, approximately 91% seen once. The source was CD4+ T cells from peripheral blood mononuclear cells, collected in the second trimester of pregnancy. The receptors were sampled from a female donor with multiple sclerosis, enrolled in a pregnancy study.

The chain combines TRBV5-1 with TRBJ1-1; D remains ambiguous. The V and J ends lost 0 bases and 6 bases respectively, with 12 bases between them. The CDR3 loop spans 14 amino acids. The V gene's germline CDR1 is SGHRS and CDR2 YFSETQ. The CDR3 sequence: CASSLDRVVPEAFF. In nucleotides, the CDR3 is TGCGCCAGCAGCTTGGATCGGGTGGTCCCTGAAGCTTTCTTT.

This clone came up a few times. This chain connects TRBV29-1 to TRBJ1-2; 8 nucleotides match TRBD1. Germline V gene lookup returns CDR1 SQVTM and CDR2 ANQGSEA. The CDR3 spans 12 residues. The junction had 5 bases not matched to a gene; V was cut back by 4 bases and J by 7 bases. The CDR3, as DNA: TGCAGCGTTGGCGGACAGGGAGGTGGCTACACCTTC. This translates into CSVGGQGGGYTF.

The rearrangement uses TRBV5-6 and TRBJ2-5, with 9 bases matching TRBD2. The trim removed 2 bases at V and 5 bases at J, leaving 19 bases unmatched. The CDR3 extends over 19 amino acids. CDR1 is SGHDT, CDR2 YYEEEE, per germline. CDR3 in DNA: TGTGCCAGCAGCTTCAGGACTAGCGACCCAATCGCTGGTTTCGAGACCCAGTACTTC. Translating gives CASSFRTSDPIAGFETQYF.